This TCR beta chain appears in the sequencing data of a study of T cells expressing NK-cell markers. Turning to the study itself: Sorted CD3+CD56+NKG2C+, CD3+CD56+NKG2C- and CD3+CD56-NKG2C+ T-cell subsets were beta-chain profiled. Of eight sequenced donors, seven were HCMV-seropositive and one HCMV-seronegative.

About this clonotype: Its antigen is unknown.

TCRdb reanalyzed the 5' RACE reads and collapses them to one entry per CDR3 protein, without DNA. The specimen's table records some 150,000 distinct CDR3 sequences. This CDR3 has 13 residues. CDR1 is MGHRA and CDR2 is YSYEKL in the germline V gene. Study-wide results and caveats: The study found dominant NKG2C+ clonotypes at roughly 1.0-8% of CD8+ T cells in six donors.

The sequenced material came from blood T cells: a sorted CD56 or NKG2C T cell subset, CD4+ or CD8+ T cells, or bulk PBMC T cells (not recorded which). The clonotype originates from a man younger than 35 in good health. The rearrangement uses TRBV4-1 and TRBJ2-1; checking the TCRdb D call of TRBD1 is not possible without DNA. This CDR3 reads CAAGTLSYNEQFF.